Below, 8 T cell receptor beta chains from the same sample are listed, as sequenced in a study of T cell responses to AZD1222 COVID-19 vaccine. Sequencing used immunoSEQ multiplex PCR; TCRdb keeps in-frame clones, though not all of them. The sample has some 150,000 clones, almost 85% seen once. The sample was peripheral blood, taken 28 days after the second dose of the MenACWY control vaccine. These receptors originate from an adult who received the MenACWY meningococcal vaccine as a control.

The chain has TRBV19 and TRBJ1-4, with TRBD1 as a possible D gene (5 bases). Germline CDR1 is LNHDA and CDR2 is SQIVND (reference sequence). The CDR3 consists of 15 residues. Deletions cut 0 bases from V and 4 bases from J, with 9 bases between. The CDR3 DNA is TGTGCCAGTAGTATAGACCTCAGGGTTAATGAAAAACTGTTTTTT. Translated: CASSIDLRVNEKLFF.

The chain carries TRBV7-2 and TRBJ1-3; perhaps TRBD1 as D (5 bases). The length of the CDR3 is 16 residues. Germline values: CDR1 SGHTA, CDR2 FQGNSA. Trimming stripped 1 base from V and 4 bases from J, with 14 bases between. This CDR3 reads CASSLGARGTGNTIYF. DNA for the CDR3: TGTGCCAGCAGCTTAGGGGCTAGGGGAACAGGAAACACCATATATTTT. Full variable domain (remainder filled in from reference TRBV7-2 and TRBJ1-3): GAGVSQSPSNKVTEKGKDVELRCDPISGHTALYWYRQSLGQGLEFLIYFQGNSAPDKSGLPSDRFSAERTGGSVSTLTIQRTQQEDSAVYLCASSLGARGTGNTIYFGEGSWLTVV.

The V call is TRBV2, the J call TRBJ2-7; either TRBD1 or TRBD2 may fit D (5 bases each). The V gene's germline CDR1 is SNHLY and CDR2 FYNNEI. Trimming took 6 bases from V and 0 from J, leaving 9 bases between them. The CDR3 sequence is 13 residues long. CDR3 region: CASSRDGSYEQYF. CDR3 nucleotides: TGTGCCAGCAGCCGGGACGGCTCCTACGAGCAGTACTTC.

The chain uses TRBV7-3 and TRBJ2-1; 7 nucleotides line up with TRBD1. Unmatched junction bases numbered 7, after V lost 1 base and J lost 4 bases. Germline V gene data show CDR1 as SGHTA and CDR2 as FQGTGA. CDR3 size: 16 residues. CDR3 DNA: TGTGCCAGCAGCTTAAACGGACAGGAGACTTACAATGAGCAGTTCTTC. Protein sequence: CASSLNGQETYNEQFF. Complete variable domain (other parts from reference TRBV7-3 and TRBJ2-1): GAGVSQTPSNKVTEKGKYVELRCDPISGHTALYWYRQSLGQGPEFLIYFQGTGAADDSGLPNDRFFAVRPEGSVSTLKIQRTERGDSAVYLCASSLNGQETYNEQFFGPGTRLTVL.

J is TRBJ2-7 and V is TRBV11-1; weak D call: TRBD1 (6 bases). Germline assignment: CDR1 SGHAT and CDR2 FQDESV (reference sequence). The V and J ends lost 1 base and 2 bases respectively, with 9 bases between them. CDR3 length equals 14 residues. In DNA, the CDR3 is TGTGCCAGCAGCTTAGGAGCAGGGGCCTACGAGCAGTACTTC. Encoded protein: CASSLGAGAYEQYF.

This sequence joins TRBV18 and TRBJ2-1; D remains unclear. The germline V gene encodes CDR1 KGHSH and CDR2 LQKENI. The CDR3 consists of 16 residues. V gave up 2 bases and J gave up 0 bases, with 11 bases separating them. CDR3 coding DNA: TGTGCCAGCTCACCAAATGGTCAGGCCTCCTACAATGAGCAGTTCTTC. It codes for CASSPNGQASYNEQFF.

The chain joins TRBV11-3 to TRBJ1-3; tentative D call: TRBD1 (5 bases). The CDR3 sequence is 16 residues long. V lost 3 bases and J 0 bases, leaving 12 bases between the germline ends. Germline V CDR1 and CDR2: SGHNT, YENEEA. The CDR3 DNA reads TGTGCCAGCAGCTTGGGCAGGGCCTCCTCTGGAAACACCATATATTTT. Translated: CASSLGRASSGNTIYF.

This chain uses TRBV19 with TRBJ1-1; unclear D gene. V lost 4 bases, J lost 2 bases, and 8 bases lay in between. From germline, CDR1 is LNHDA and CDR2 SQIVND (reference sequence). This CDR3 region has 13 residues. CDR3 amino acids: CASSRGINTEAFF. The CDR3 DNA sequence: TGTGCCAGTAGTAGGGGAATAAACACTGAAGCTTTCTTT.